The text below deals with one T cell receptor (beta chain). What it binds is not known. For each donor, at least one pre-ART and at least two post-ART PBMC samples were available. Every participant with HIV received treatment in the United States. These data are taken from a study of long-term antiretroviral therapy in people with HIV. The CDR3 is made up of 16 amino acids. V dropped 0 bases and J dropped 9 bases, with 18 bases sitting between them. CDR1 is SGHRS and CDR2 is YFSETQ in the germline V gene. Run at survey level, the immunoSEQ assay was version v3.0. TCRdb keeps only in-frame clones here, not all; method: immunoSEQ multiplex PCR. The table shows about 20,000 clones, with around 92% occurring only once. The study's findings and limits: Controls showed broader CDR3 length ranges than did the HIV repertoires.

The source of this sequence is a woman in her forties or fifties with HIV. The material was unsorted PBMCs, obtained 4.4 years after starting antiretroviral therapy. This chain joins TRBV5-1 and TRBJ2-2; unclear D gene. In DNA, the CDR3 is TGCGCCAGCAGCTTGGGGACCCCCTCGTCCGCCAGGGAGCTGTTTTTT. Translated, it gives CASSLGTPSSARELFF.